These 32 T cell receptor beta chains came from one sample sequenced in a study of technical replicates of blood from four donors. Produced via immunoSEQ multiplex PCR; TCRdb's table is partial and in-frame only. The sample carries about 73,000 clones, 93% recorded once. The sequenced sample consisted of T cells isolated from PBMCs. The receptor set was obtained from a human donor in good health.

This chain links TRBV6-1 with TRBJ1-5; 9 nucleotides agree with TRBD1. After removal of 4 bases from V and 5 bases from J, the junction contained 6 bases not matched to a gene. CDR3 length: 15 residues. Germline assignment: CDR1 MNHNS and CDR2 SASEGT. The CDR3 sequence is CASSARDREDQPQHF. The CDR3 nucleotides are TGTGCCAGCAGTGCCAGGGACAGGGAGGATCAGCCCCAGCATTTT.

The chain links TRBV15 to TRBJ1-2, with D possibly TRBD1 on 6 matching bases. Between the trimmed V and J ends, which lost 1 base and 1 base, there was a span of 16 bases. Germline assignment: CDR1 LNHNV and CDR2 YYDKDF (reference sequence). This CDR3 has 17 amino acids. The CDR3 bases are TGTGCCACCAGCAGAGCCCGGGGGGGCAGGGGTAACTATGGCTACACCTTC. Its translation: CATSRARGGRGNYGYTF.

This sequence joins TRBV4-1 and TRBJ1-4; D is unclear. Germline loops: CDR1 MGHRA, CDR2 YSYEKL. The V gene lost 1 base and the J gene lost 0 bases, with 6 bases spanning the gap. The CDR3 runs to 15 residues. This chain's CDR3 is CASSQVRATNEKLFF. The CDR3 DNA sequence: TGCGCCAGCAGCCAAGTCCGAGCAACTAATGAAAAACTGTTTTTT.

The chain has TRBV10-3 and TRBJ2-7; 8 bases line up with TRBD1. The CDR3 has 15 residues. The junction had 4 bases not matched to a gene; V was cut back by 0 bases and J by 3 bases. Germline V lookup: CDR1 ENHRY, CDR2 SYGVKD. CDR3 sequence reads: CAISESGTGFYEQYF. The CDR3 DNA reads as TGTGCCATCAGTGAGTCCGGGACAGGTTTCTACGAGCAGTACTTC.

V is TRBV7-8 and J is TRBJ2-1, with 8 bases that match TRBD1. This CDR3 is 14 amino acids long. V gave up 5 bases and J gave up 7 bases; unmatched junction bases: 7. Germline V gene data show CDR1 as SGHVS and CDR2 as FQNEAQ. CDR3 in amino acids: CASSAGQGWNEQFF. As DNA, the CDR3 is TGTGCCAGCAGCGCCGGACAGGGATGGAATGAGCAGTTCTTC. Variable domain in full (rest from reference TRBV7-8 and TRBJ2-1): GAGVSQSPRYKVAKRGQDVALRCDPISGHVSLFWYQQALGQGPEFLTYFQNEAQLDKSGLPSDRFFAERPEGSVSTLKIQRTQQEDSAVYLCASSAGQGWNEQFFGPGTRLTVL.

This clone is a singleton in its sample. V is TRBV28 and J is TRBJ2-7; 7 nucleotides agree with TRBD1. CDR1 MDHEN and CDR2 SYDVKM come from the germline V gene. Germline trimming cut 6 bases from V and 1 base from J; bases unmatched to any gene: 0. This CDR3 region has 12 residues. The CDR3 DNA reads TGTGCCAGCAGGGGACAGTCCTACGAGCAGTACTTC. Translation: CASRGQSYEQYF.

The CDR3: CASSVVGGGYTF. CDR3 bases: TGTGCCAGCAGCGTAGTGGGGGGTGGCTACACCTTC. The V gene is TRBV9, the J gene TRBJ1-2; D is possibly TRBD1 (5 bases). The ends were cut back, 0 bases at V and 7 bases at J, with 7 bases in the middle. The CDR3 sequence is 12 residues long. Germline V gene sequence: CDR1 SGDLS, CDR2 YYNGEE.

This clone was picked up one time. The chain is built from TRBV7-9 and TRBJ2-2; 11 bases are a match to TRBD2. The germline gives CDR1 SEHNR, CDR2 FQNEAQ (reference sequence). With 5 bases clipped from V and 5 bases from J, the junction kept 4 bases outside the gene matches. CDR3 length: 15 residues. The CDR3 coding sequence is TGTGCCAGCAGCCCACTAGCGGGAGTTACCGGGGAGCTGTTTTTT. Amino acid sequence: CASSPLAGVTGELFF. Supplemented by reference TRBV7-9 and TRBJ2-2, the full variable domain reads DTGVSQNPRHKITKRGQNVTFRCDPISEHNRLYWYRQTLGQGPEFLTYFQNEAQLEKSRLLSDRFSAERPKGSFSTLEIQRTEQGDSAMYLCASSPLAGVTGELFFGEGSRLTVL.

The CDR3 DNA is TGCGCCAGCAGCTCAGGGGGCGTCAACACTGAAGCTTTCTTT. This translates into CASSSGGVNTEAFF. The V gene is TRBV5-1, the J gene TRBJ1-1; the match to TRBD1 covers 8 bases. V was pared by 3 bases and J by 2 bases, with 3 bases of the junction left unmatched. CDR1 is SGHRS, CDR2 YFSETQ, per germline. The CDR3 is 14 residues long.

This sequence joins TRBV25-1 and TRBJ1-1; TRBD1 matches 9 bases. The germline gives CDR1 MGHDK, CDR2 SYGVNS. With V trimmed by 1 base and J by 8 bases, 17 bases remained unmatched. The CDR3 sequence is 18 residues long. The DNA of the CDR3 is TGTGCCAGCAGTGAATTGGGAACAGGGGGCTTCCGAAACCGAGAAGCTTTCTTT. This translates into CASSELGTGGFRNREAFF.

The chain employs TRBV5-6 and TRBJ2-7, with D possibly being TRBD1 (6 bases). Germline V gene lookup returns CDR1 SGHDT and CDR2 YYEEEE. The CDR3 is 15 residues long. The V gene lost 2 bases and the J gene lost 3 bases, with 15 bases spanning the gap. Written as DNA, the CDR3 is TGTGCCAGCAGCTTCCCTGGACAGCTATACTACGAGCAGTACTTC. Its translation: CASSFPGQLYYEQYF.

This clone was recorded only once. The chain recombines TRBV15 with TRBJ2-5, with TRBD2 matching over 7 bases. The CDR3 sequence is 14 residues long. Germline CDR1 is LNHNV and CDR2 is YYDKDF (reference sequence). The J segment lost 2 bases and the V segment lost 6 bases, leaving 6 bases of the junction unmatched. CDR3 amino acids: CATRGASGQETQYF. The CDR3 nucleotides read TGTGCCACCAGAGGGGCTAGCGGACAAGAGACCCAGTACTTC.

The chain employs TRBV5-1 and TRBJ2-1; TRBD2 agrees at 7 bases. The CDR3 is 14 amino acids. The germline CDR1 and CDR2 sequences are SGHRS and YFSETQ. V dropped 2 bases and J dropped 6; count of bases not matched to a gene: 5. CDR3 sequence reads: CASSFAGVGNEQFF. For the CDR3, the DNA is TGCGCCAGCAGCTTTGCGGGAGTAGGCAATGAGCAGTTCTTC. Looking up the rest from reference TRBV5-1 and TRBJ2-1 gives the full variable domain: KAGVTQTPRYLIKTRGQQVTLSCSPISGHRSVSWYQQTPGQGLQFLFEYFSETQRNKGNFPGRFSGRQFSNSRSEMNVSTLELGDSALYLCASSFAGVGNEQFFGPGTRLTVL.

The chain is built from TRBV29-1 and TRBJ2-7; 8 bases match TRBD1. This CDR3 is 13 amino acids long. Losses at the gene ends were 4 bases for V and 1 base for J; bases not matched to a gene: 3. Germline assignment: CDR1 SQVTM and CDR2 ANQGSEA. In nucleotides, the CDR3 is TGCAGCGTTGCGACAGGGGATTCCTACGAGCAGTACTTC. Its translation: CSVATGDSYEQYF.

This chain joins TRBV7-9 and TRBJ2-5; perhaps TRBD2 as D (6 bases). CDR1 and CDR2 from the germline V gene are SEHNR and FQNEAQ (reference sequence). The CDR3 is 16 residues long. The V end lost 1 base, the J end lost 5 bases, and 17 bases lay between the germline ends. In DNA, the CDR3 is TGTGCCAGCAGCTTAGGAGCGGGTATCGGCGGGGAGACCCAGTACTTC. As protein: CASSLGAGIGGETQYF.

As DNA, the CDR3 is TGTGCCAGCAGTTTACATCAAATGCTAATAGCGGGAGCTGAGCAGTTCTTC. Its translation: CASSLHQMLIAGAEQFF. The V call is TRBV27, the J call TRBJ2-1, with 9 bases matching TRBD2. Germline CDR1 MNHEY, CDR2 SMNVEV (reference sequence). The CDR3 has 17 amino acids. The V gene end was trimmed by 2 bases and the J gene end by 9 bases; junction bases not matched to a gene: 14.

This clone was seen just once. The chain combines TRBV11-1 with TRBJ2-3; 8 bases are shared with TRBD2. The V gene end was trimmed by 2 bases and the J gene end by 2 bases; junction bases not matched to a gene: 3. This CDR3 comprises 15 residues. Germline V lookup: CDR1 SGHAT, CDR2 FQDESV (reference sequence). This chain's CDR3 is CASSLQLAATDTQYF. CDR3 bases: TGTGCCAGCAGCTTACAACTAGCGGCCACAGATACGCAGTATTTT.

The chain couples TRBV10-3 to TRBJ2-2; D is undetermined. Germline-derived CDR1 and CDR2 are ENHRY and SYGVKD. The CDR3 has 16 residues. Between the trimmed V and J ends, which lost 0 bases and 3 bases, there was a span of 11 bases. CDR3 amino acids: CAISESLRSDTGELFF. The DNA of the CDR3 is TGTGCCATCAGTGAGTCCTTGAGGAGTGACACCGGGGAGCTGTTTTTT.

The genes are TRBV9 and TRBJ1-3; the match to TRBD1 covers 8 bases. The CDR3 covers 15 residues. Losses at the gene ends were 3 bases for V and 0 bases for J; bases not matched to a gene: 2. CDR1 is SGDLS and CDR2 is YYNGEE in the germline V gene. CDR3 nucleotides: TGTGCCAGCAGCGAAACAGGGGGCTCTGGAAACACCATATATTTT. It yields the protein CASSETGGSGNTIYF.

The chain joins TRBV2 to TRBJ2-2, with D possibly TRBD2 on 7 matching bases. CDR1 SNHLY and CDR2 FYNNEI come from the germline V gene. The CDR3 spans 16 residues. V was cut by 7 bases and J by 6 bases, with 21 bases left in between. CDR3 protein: CASIRGGGQGAGELFF. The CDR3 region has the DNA TGTGCCAGCATAAGGGGCGGGGGCCAAGGCGCCGGGGAGCTGTTTTTT.

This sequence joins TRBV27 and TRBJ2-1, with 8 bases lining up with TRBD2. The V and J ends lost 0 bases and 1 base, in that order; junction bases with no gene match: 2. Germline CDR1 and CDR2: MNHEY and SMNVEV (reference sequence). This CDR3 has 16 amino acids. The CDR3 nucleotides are TGTGCCAGCAGTTTATCTAGCGGGGATTCCTACAATGAGCAGTTCTTC. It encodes CASSLSSGDSYNEQFF.

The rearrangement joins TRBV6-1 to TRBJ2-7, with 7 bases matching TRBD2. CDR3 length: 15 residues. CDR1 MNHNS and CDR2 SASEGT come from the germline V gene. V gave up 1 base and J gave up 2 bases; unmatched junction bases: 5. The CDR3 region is CASSEGGGLAYEQYF. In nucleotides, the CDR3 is TGTGCCAGCAGTGAAGGGGGGGGATTGGCCTACGAGCAGTACTTC.

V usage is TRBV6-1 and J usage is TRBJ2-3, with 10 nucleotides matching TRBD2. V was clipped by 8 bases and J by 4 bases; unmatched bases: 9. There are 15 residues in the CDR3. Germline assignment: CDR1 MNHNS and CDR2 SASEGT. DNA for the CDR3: TGTGCCAGCGTACTACGGACTAGCGGCTCAGATACGCAGTATTTT. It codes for CASVLRTSGSDTQYF.

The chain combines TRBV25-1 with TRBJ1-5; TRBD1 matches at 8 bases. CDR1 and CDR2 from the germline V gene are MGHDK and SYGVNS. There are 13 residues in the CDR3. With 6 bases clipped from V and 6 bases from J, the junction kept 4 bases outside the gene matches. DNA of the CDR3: TGTGCCAGCAGCGACAGGGGAGTTCAGCCCCAGCATTTT. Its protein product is CASSDRGVQPQHF.

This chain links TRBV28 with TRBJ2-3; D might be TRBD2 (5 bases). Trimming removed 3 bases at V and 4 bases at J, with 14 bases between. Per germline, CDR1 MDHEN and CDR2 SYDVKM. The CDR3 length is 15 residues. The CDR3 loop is CASSLKDFRPDTQYF. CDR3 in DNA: TGTGCCAGCAGTTTGAAGGACTTTCGTCCAGATACGCAGTATTTT.

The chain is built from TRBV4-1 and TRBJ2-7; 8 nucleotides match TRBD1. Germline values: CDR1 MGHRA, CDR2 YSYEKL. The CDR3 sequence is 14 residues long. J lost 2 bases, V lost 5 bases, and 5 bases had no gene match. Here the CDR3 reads CASSTTGAAYEQYF. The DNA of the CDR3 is TGCGCCAGCAGCACGACAGGGGCGGCCTACGAGCAGTACTTC.

The CDR3 DNA is TGTGCCAGTAGTTCGGTCGGGACAGGGAAAAATCAGCCCCAGCATTTT. This codes for CASSSVGTGKNQPQHF. The J gene is TRBJ1-5, the V gene TRBV19; 9 positions agree with TRBD1. V shed 5 bases, J shed 4 bases, and the junction held 9 bases outside the gene matches. CDR1 LNHDA and CDR2 SQIVND come from the germline V gene (reference sequence). This CDR3 has 16 residues.

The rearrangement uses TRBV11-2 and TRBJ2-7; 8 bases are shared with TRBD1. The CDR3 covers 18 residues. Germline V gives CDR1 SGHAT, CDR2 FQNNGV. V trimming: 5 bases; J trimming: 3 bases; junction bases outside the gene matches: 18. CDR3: CASSHSQTGTGFFYEQYF. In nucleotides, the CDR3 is TGTGCCAGCAGCCATTCCCAGACGGGGACAGGTTTCTTCTACGAGCAGTACTTC.

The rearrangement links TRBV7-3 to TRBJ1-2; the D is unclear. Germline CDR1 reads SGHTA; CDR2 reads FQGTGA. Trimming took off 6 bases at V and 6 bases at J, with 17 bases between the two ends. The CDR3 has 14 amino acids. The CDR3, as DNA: TGTGCCAGCAGTTACGTCGGGAGTGGTAATGGCTACACCTTC. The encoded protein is CASSYVGSGNGYTF.

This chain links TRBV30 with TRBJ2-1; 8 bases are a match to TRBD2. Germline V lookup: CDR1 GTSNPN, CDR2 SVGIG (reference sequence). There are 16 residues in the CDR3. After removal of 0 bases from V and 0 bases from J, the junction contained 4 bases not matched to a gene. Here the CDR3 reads CAWSVYRGGSYNEQFF. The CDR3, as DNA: TGTGCCTGGAGTGTATATCGGGGGGGCTCCTACAATGAGCAGTTCTTC.

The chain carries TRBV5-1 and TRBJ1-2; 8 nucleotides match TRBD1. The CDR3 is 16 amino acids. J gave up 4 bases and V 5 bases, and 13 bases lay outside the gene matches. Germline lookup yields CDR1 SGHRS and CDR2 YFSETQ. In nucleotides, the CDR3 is TGCGCCAGCAGTTATAATTCTCAGGGGGCGAGCTATGGCTACACCTTC. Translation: CASSYNSQGASYGYTF.

The DNA for the CDR3 is TGCGCCAGCAGCCAGGGACTAGCGGGAGATGGCACCGGGGAGCTGTTTTTT. This codes for CASSQGLAGDGTGELFF. The gene calls are TRBV5-1 and TRBJ2-2; 14 bases are a match to TRBD2. Trimming at V came to 4 bases and at J to 4 bases, leaving 6 bases not matched to a gene. Germline loops: CDR1 SGHRS, CDR2 YFSETQ. This CDR3 contains 17 residues.